This T cell receptor (beta chain) comes out of a study of CD8+CD57+ T cells in acquired aplastic anemia. CD8+CD57+ cell expansion had been shown by flow cytometry in patients chosen for sequencing. Germline assignment: CDR1 SGHTA and CDR2 FQGTGA. Trimming left V 1 base short and J 4 bases short, with 11 bases between. The CDR3 extends over 15 amino acids. TCR beta VDJ and CDR3 profiles were obtained from a genomic DNA template. MiXCR, run by TCRdb on the reads, gives a single entry per CDR3 protein. The sample carries some 200,000 distinct CDR3 sequences, 65% recorded once. This chain joins TRBV7-3 and TRBJ2-1; D gene uncertain. Sequencing was carried out using sorted CD4+, CD8+, or CD8+CD57+ T cells (not recorded which) from PBMCs. The clonotype originates from a human donor with aplastic anemia. CDR3 amino acids: CASSLRVDSYNEQFF. DNA for the CDR3: TGTGCCAGCAGCTTAAGGGTCGACTCATACAATGAGCAGTTCTTC.